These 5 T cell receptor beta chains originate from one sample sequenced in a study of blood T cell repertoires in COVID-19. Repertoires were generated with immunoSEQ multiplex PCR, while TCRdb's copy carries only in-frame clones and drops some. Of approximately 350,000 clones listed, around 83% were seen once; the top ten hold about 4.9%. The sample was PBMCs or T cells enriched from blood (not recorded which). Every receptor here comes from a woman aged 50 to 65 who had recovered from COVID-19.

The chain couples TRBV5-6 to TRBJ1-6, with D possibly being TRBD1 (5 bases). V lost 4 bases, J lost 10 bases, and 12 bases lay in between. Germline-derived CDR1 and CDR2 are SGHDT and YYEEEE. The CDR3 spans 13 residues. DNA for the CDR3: TGTGCCAGCAGCCTAGGGCAGGGATCACCCCTCCACTTT. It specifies CASSLGQGSPLHF.

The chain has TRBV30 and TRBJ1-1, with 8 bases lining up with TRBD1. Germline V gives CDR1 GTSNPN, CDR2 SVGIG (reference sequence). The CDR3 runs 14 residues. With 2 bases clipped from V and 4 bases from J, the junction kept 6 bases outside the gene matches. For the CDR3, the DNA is TGTGCCTGGAGTCCACACAGGGGGACCACTGAAGCTTTCTTT. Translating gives CAWSPHRGTTEAFF.

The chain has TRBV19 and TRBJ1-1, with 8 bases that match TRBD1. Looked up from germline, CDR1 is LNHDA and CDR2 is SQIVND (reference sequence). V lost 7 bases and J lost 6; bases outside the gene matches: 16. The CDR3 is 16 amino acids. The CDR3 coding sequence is TGTGCCAGTACCGCATGGGAGCCAGGGGGCATGTCTGAAGCTTTCTTT. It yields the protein CASTAWEPGGMSEAFF. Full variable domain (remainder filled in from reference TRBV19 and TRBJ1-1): DGGITQSPKYLFRKEGQNVTLSCEQNLNHDAMYWYRQDPGQGLRLIYYSQIVNDFQKGDIAEGYSVSREKKESFPLTVTSAQKNPTAFYLCASTAWEPGGMSEAFFGQGTRLTVV.

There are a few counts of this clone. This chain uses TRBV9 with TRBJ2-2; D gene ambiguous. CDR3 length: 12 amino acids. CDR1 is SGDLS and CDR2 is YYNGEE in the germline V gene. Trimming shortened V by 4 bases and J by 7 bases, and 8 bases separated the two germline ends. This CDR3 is CASSHRDGELFF. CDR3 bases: TGTGCCAGCAGCCACAGAGACGGGGAGCTGTTTTTT. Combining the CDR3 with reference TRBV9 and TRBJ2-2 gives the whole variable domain DSGVTQTPKHLITATGQRVTLRCSPRSGDLSVYWYQQSLDQGLQFLIQYYNGEERAKGNILERFSAQQFPDLHSELNLSSLELGDSALYFCASSHRDGELFFGEGSRLTVL.

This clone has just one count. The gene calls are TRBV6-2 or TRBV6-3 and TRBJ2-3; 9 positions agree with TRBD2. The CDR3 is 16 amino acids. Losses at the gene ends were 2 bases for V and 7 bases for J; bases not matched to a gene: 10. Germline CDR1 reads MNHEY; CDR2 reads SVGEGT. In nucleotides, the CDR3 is TGTGCCAGCAGTTACAGCTTAGCGGGAGATCATAATACGCAGTATTTT. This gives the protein CASSYSLAGDHNTQYF.